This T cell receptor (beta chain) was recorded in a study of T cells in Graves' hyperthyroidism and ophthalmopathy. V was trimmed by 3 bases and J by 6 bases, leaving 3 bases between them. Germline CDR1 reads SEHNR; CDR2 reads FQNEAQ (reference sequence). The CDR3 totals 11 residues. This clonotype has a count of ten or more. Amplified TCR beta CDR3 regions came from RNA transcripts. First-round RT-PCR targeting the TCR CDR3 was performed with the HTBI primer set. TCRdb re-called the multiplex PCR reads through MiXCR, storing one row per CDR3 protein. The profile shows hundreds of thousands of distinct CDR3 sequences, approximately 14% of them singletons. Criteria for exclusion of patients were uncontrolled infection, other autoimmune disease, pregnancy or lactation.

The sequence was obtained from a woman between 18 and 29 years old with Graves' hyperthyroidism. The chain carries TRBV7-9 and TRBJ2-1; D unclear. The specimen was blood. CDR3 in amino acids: CASSFANEQFF. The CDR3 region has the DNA TGTGCCAGCAGCTTTGCCAATGAGCAGTTCTTC.